This T cell receptor beta chain stems from a study of blood T cell repertoires in COVID-19. As for the study in general: The United States, Italy and Spain provided the acute and convalescent COVID-19 samples. From T cells, B-cell-depleted T cells, or PBMCs came the material, which was cDNA or gDNA.

Germline assignment: CDR1 SGHRS and CDR2 YFSETQ. The CDR3 has 16 residues. V was pared by 0 bases and J by 5 bases, with 12 bases between. Under the authors' procedure: Reference gene primer amplification gave nucleated cell count estimates. Libraries were prepared by immunoSEQ multiplex PCR; TCRdb keeps only in-frame clonotypes and omits some of them. Clone size and the V and J calls come from that table; the DNA yielded D and trimming. This sample has 120,000 or so clones, with 85% found just once. This chain connects TRBV5-1 to TRBJ1-6, with D possibly TRBD1 on 5 matching bases. Sequenced input: peripheral blood. The source of this sequence is a man in his 60s with acute or convalescent COVID-19. The CDR3 DNA is TGCGCCAGCAGCTTGGGGGGCCGTCTTAATAATTCACCCCTCCACTTT. It is translated as CASSLGGRLNNSPLHF.